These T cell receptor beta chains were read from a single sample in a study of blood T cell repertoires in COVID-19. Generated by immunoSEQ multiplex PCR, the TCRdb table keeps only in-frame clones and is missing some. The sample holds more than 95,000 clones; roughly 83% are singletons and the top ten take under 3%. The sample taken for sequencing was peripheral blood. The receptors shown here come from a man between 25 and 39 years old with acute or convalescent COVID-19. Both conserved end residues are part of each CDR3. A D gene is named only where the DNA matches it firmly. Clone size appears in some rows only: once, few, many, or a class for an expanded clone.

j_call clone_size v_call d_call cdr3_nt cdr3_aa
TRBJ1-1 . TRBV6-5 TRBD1 TGTGCCAGCAGCCGAGGGACAGGGAACACTGAAGCTTTCTTT CASSRGTGNTEAFF
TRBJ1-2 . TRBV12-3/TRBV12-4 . TGTGCCAGCAGTTTGAGCTATGGCTACACCTTC CASSLSYGYTF
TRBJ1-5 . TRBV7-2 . TGTGCCAGCAGCCAAGGGGCCCATCAGCCCCAGCATTTT CASSQGAHQPQHF
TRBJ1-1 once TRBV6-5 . TGTGCCAGCAGCTCCTTCCCTAACGGGGAAGCTTTCTTT CASSSFPNGEAFF
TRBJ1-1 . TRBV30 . TGTGCCTGGAGTTGGTCAGTGAACACTGAAGCTTTCTTT CAWSWSVNTEAFF
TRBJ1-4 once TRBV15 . TGTGCCACCAGCAGAGAGGGCAGGGCGGCAACTAATGAAAAACTGTTTTTT CATSREGRAATNEKLFF
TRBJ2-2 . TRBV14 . TGTGCCAGCAGCTACCGGACGGGAGAGGGCACCGGGGAGCTGTTTTTT CASSYRTGEGTGELFF
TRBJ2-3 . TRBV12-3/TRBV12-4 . TGTGCCAGCAGTTTTAGTATCTATACGCAGTATTTT CASSFSIYTQYF
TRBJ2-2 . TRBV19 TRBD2 TGTGCCAGTCGTCTAGCGGGGGATACCGGGGAGCTGTTTTTT CASRLAGDTGELFF
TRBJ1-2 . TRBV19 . TGTGCCAGTAGCCTCAGGGATATTAACTATGGCTACACCTTC CASSLRDINYGYTF
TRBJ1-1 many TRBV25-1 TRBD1 TGTGCCAGCAGTGTGACAGGGCTGAACACTGAAGCTTTCTTT CASSVTGLNTEAFF